The 4 T cell receptor beta chains below come from one sample, sequenced in a study of cytomegalovirus exposure and HLA in healthy donors. This PCR relied on a set of 60 Vbeta primers and 13 Jbeta primers. The data were produced by immunoSEQ multiplex PCR, yet TCRdb's version contains in-frame clones alone and is incomplete. The sample lists under 150,000 clones; around 78% were seen once. Sequenced sample: PBMCs. The origin of the receptors is a woman in her thirties or forties in good health and CMV-seronegative.

The chain uses TRBV7-2 and TRBJ2-5, with 15 bases that match TRBD2. The trim removed 7 bases at V and 6 bases at J, leaving 6 bases unmatched. The germline gives CDR1 SGHTA, CDR2 FQGNSA. This CDR3 spans 15 amino acids. The CDR3 here is CASTTGLAGGQTQYF. The CDR3 nucleotides read TGTGCCAGCACCACGGGACTAGCGGGAGGTCAGACCCAGTACTTC.

The chain carries TRBV7-2 and TRBJ2-3, with TRBD2 as a possible D gene (6 bases). Looked up from germline, CDR1 is SGHTA and CDR2 is FQGNSA. This CDR3 is 16 amino acids long. V lost 4 bases and J lost 1, with 15 bases in between. This CDR3 is CASSSGLGGGTDTQYF. In DNA form, the CDR3 reads TGTGCCAGCAGCTCGGGACTTGGAGGAGGCACAGATACGCAGTATTTT.

The chain combines TRBV28 with TRBJ1-6; D not certain. This CDR3 region has 14 residues. Trimming removed 3 bases at V and 10 bases at J, with 13 bases between. CDR1 and CDR2 from the germline V gene are MDHEN and SYDVKM. CDR3 in DNA: TGTGCCAGCAGTTTCGGGTATCCGGGGTCACCCCTCCACTTT. As protein: CASSFGYPGSPLHF.

The chain employs TRBV2 and TRBJ2-3; D uncertain. The CDR3 is 14 residues long. Germline V gene data show CDR1 as SNHLY and CDR2 as FYNNEI. The germline V and J ends were trimmed by 7 bases and 1 base, with 12 bases remaining between them. For the CDR3, the DNA is TGTGCCAGCAACCAAGAGTTCGGCACAGATACGCAGTATTTT. It is translated as CASNQEFGTDTQYF.